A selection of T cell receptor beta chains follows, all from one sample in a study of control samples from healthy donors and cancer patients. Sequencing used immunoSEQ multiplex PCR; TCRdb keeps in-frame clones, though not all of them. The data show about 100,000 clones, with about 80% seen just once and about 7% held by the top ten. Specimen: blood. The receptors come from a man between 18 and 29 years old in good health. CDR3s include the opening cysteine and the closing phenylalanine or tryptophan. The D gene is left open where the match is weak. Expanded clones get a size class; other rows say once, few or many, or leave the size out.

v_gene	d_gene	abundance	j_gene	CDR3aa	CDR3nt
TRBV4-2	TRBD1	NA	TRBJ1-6	CASSRGQGNSPLHF	TGTGCCAGCAGCCGCGGACAGGGAAATTCACCCCTCCACTTT
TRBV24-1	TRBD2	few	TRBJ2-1	CATSDELAGRTDEQFF	TGTGCCACCAGTGATGAACTAGCGGGGCGTACAGATGAGCAGTTCTTC
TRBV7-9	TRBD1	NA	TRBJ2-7	CASSPPSATGSLPYEQYF	TGCGCCAGCAGCCCACCTTCCGCGACAGGGTCCCTCCCCTACGAGCAGTACTTC
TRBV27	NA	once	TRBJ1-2	CASSFGVHYGYTF	TGTGCCAGCAGTTTTGGGGTACACTATGGCTACACCTTC
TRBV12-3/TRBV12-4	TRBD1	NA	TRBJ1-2	CASRQGARGGYTF	TGTGCCAGCAGGCAGGGGGCGCGGGGTGGCTACACCTTC
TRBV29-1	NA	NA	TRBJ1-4	CSVRPDNEKLFF	TGCAGCGTTCGACCTGACAATGAAAAACTGTTTTTT
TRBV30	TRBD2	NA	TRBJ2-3	CAWTRAGLAGRDTQYF	TGTGCCTGGACTAGAGCAGGACTAGCGGGCCGAGATACGCAGTATTTT
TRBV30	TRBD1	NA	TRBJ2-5	CAWSSTGAETQYF	TGTGCCTGGAGTTCTACAGGGGCAGAGACCCAGTACTTC
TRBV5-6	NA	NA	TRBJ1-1	CASSSSQRAIKNTEAFF	TGTGCCAGCAGCTCATCACAGAGGGCGATTAAGAACACTGAAGCTTTCTTT
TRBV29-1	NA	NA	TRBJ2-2	CSVERNTGELFF	TGCAGCGTTGAGAGGAACACCGGGGAGCTGTTTTTT
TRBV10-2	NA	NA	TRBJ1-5	CASSLSGGNQPQHF	TGCGCCAGCAGCCTCAGTGGGGGGAATCAGCCCCAGCATTTT
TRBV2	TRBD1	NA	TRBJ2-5	CASSAGQGRGAAETQYF	TGTGCCAGCAGTGCGGGACAGGGCAGGGGGGCGGCAGAGACCCAGTACTTC
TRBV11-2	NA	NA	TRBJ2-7	CASSRLSYEQYF	TGTGCCAGCAGCCGCCTCTCCTACGAGCAGTACTTC
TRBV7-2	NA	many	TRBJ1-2	CASSPLGSYYGYTF	TGTGCCAGCAGCCCCTTGGGTAGTTACTATGGCTACACCTTC
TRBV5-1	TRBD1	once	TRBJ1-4	CASSLGGQGADEKLFF	TGCGCCAGCAGCTTGGGTGGGCAGGGGGCGGATGAAAAACTGTTTTTT
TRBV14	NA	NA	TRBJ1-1	CASRQGTEAFF	TGTGCCAGCCGTCAAGGCACTGAAGCTTTCTTT
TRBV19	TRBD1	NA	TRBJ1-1	CASSIDTVRGRRAEAFF	TGTGCCAGTAGTATAGATACAGTCAGGGGGCGGCGCGCTGAAGCTTTCTTT
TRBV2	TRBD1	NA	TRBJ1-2	CASRVGQGYGYTF	TGTGCCAGCAGAGTGGGACAGGGCTATGGCTACACCTTC
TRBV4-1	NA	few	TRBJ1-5	CASSLVYAQPQHF	TGCGCCAGCAGCTTAGTTTACGCTCAGCCCCAGCATTTT
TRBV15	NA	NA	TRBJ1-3	CATSRDPGNTIYF	TGTGCCACCAGCAGAGACCCAGGAAACACCATATATTTT
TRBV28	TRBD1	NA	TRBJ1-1	CASSLGGTGGRKAFF	TGTGCCAGCAGTTTAGGGGGGACAGGGGGCAGGAAGGCTTTCTTT
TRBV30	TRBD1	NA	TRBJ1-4	CAWGRDRGSEKLFF	TGTGCCTGGGGTAGAGACAGGGGAAGTGAAAAACTGTTTTTT
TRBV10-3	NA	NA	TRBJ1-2	CATSNRDSFNYGYTF	TGTGCCACCTCCAACAGGGACTCTTTTAACTATGGCTACACCTTC
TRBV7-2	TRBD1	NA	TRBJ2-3	CASSSRTGNTDTQYF	TGTGCCAGCAGCTCAAGGACAGGCAACACAGATACGCAGTATTTT
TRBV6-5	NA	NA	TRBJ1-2	CASSYIMGGNYGYTF	TGTGCCAGCAGTTACATAATGGGGGGGAACTATGGCTACACCTTC
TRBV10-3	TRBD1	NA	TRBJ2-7	CAISQRQGANYEQYF	TGTGCCATCAGTCAGCGACAGGGGGCTAACTACGAGCAGTACTTC
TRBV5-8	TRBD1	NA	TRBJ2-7	CASSLGGTGLYYEQYF	TGTGCCAGCAGCTTGGGCGGGACAGGGTTATACTACGAGCAGTACTTC
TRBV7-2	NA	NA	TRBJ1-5	CASSPQLEQPQHF	TGTGCCAGCAGCCCGCAGTTGGAGCAGCCCCAGCATTTT
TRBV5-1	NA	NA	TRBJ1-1	CASRKAFF	TGCGCCAGCAGGAAAGCTTTCTTT
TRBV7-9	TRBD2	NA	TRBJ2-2	CASSMSGGLTGELFF	TGTGCCAGCAGCATGAGCGGGGGGCTAACCGGGGAGCTGTTTTTT
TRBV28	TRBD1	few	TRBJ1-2	CASSLTPGQGNYGYTF	TGTGCCAGCAGCCTTACTCCGGGACAGGGGAACTATGGCTACACCTTC
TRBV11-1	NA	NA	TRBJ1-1	CASSLQGGVNTEAFF	TGTGCCAGCAGCTTACAGGGTGGGGTGAACACTGAAGCTTTCTTT
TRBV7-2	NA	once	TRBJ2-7	CASSLEKTYEQYF	TGTGCCAGCAGCTTAGAGAAGACCTACGAGCAGTACTTC
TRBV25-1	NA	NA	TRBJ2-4	CASSESGDSNIQYF	TGTGCCAGCAGTGAATCCGGGGATTCAAACATTCAGTACTTC
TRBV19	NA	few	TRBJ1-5	CASSTQTSKQPQHF	TGTGCCAGTAGTACTCAGACATCTAAACAGCCCCAGCATTTT
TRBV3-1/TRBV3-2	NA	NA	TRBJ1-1	CASSQGWVNTEAFF	TGTGCCAGCAGCCAAGGATGGGTGAACACTGAAGCTTTCTTT
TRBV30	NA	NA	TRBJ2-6	CAWSAGYGSGANVLTF	TGTGCCTGGAGTGCAGGGTATGGATCTGGGGCCAACGTCCTGACTTTC
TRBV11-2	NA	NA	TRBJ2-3	CASSFRGGRFSFTDTQYF	TGTGCCAGCAGCTTTCGAGGGGGGAGGTTCTCTTTTACAGATACGCAGTATTTT
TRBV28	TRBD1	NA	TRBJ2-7	CASQQGVPGIYEQYF	TGTGCCAGCCAACAGGGGGTGCCCGGAATTTACGAGCAGTACTTC